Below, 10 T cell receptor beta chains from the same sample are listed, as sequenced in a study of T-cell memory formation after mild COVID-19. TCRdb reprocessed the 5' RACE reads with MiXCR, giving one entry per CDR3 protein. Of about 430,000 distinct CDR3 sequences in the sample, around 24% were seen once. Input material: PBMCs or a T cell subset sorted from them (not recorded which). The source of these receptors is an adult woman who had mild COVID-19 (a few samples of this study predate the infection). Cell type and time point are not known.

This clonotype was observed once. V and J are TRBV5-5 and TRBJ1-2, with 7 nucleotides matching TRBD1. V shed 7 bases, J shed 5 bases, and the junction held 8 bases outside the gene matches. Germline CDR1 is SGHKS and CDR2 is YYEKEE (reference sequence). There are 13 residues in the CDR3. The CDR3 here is CASGPGTAYGYTF. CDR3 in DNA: TGTGCCAGCGGCCCCGGGACAGCATATGGCTACACCTTC. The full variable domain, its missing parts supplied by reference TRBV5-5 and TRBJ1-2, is DAGVTQSPTHLIKTRGQQVTLRCSPISGHKSVSWYQQVLGQGPQFIFQYYEKEERGRGNFPDRFSARQFPNYSSELNVNALLLGDSALYLCASGPGTAYGYTFGSGTRLTVV.

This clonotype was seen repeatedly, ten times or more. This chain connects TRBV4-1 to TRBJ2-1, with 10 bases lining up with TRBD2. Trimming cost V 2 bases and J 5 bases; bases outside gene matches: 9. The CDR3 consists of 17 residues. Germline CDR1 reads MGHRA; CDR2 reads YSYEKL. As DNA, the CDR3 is TGCGCCAGCAGCCAAAGGTTGGGGACTAGCGTCCACAATGAGCAGTTCTTC. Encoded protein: CASSQRLGTSVHNEQFF.

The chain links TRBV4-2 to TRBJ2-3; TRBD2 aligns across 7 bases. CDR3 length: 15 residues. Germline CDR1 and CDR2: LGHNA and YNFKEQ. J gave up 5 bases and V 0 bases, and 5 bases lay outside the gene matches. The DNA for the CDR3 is TGTGCCAGCAGCCAAGACGTGCGGGAGAGAGATACGCAGTATTTT. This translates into CASSQDVRERDTQYF.

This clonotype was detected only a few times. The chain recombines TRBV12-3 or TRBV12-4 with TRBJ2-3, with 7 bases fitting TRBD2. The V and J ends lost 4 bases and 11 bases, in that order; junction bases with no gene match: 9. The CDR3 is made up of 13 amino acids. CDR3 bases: TGTGCCAGCAGTTCTCCCCTAGCGGCCGAGCAGTATTTT. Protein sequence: CASSSPLAAEQYF.

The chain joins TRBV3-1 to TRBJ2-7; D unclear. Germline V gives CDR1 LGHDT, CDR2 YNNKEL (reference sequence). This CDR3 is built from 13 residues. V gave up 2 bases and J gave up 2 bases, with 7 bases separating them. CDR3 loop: CASSQFRAYEQYF. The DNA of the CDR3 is TGTGCCAGCAGCCAATTTCGAGCCTACGAGCAGTACTTC.

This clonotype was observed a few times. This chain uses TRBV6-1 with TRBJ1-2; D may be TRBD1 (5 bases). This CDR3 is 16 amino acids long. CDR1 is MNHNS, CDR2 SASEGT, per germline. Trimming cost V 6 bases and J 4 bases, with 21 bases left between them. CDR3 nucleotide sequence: TGTGCCAGCAGCGAGCATGGGGGACGGAGGACCTATGGCTACACCTTC. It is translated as CASSEHGGRRTYGYTF.

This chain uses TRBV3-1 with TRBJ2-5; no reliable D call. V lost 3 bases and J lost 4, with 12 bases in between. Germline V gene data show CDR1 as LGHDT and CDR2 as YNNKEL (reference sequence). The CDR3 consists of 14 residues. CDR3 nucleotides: TGTGCCAGCAGCCACCCCGGCAATGGAGAGACCCAGTACTTC. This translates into CASSHPGNGETQYF.

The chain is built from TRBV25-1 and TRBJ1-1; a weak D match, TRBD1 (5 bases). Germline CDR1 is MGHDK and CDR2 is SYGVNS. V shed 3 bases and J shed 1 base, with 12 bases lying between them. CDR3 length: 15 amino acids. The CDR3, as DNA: TGTGCCAGCAGTGAGGGTTTTAGGGGGAACACTGAAGCTTTCTTT. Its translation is CASSEGFRGNTEAFF.

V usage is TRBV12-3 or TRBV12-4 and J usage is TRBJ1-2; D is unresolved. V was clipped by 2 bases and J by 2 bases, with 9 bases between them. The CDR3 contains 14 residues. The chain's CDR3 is CASSLSENNYGYTF. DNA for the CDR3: TGTGCCAGCAGTTTATCGGAAAACAACTATGGCTACACCTTC.

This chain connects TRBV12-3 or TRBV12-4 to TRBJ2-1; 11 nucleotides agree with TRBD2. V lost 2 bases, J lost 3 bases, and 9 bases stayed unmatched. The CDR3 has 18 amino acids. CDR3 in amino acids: CASSLFRSGLADYNEQFF. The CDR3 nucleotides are TGTGCCAGCAGTTTATTTAGGTCGGGACTAGCGGACTACAATGAGCAGTTCTTC.